The entry below gives a single T cell receptor beta chain sequence along with its context. Its cognate antigen is unknown. Germline V gene sequence: CDR1 SEHNR, CDR2 FQNEAQ (reference sequence). Trimming removed 5 bases from V and 0 bases from J, with 12 bases in between. This CDR3 comprises 15 residues. The data were taken from a study of CD4+ T cells in melanoma. Study outcomes and limitations: A reported correlation linked neoantigen-specific CD4+ T cells to CD8+, macrophage and B cell function. Diverse differentiation states were reported for melanoma neoantigen-specific CD4+ T cells.

The repertoire was sequenced with immunoSEQ multiplex PCR; TCRdb's copy has only in-frame clones and lacks some. Here the sample spans roughly 12,000 clones, over 60% being singletons. J is TRBJ2-3 and V is TRBV7-9, with D possibly being TRBD1 (6 bases). This clonotype was sampled from a human donor with melanoma. The sample comprised cells from a culture (not recorded whether cultured in vitro). The CDR3 region is CASSPQGLSTDTQYF. The CDR3, as DNA: TGTGCCAGCAGCCCCCAGGGGCTGAGCACAGATACGCAGTATTTT.